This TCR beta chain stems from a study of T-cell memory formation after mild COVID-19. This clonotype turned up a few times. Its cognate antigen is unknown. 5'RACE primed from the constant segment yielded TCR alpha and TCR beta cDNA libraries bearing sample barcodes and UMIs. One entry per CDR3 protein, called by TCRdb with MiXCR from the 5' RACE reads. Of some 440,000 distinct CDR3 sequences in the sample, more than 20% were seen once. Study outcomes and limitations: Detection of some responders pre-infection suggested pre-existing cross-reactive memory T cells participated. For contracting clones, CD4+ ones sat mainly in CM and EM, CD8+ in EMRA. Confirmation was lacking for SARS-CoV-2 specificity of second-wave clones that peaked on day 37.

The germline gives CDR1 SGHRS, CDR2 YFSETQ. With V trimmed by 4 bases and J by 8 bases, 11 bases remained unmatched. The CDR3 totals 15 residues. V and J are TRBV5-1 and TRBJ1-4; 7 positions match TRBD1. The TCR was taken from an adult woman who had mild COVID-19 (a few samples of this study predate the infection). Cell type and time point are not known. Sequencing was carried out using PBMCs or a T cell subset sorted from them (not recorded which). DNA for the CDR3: TGCGCCAGCAGCCCGCTGACAGGGTCGAAGGAAAAACTGTTTTTT. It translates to CASSPLTGSKEKLFF.